This TCR beta chain was sequenced in a study of blood T cell repertoires in COVID-19. Study-wide context: Researchers got acute and convalescent COVID-19 samples from the United States, Italy and Spain. The cDNA or gDNA used as material had been derived from T cells, B-cell-depleted T cells, or PBMCs.

Per the study methods: How many nucleated cells were present was estimated from reference gene primer amplification. Sequenced by immunoSEQ multiplex PCR; TCRdb stores in-frame clones only, minus some. The DNA was the basis for D and trimming; V, J and clone size are from that table. This table holds 110,000 to 150,000 clones, around 80% found once. The source of this sequence is a woman between 45 and 65 years old with acute or convalescent COVID-19. The sequenced material came from peripheral blood.

CDR3 in amino acids: CASGQVVSGEQYF. The DNA for the CDR3 is TGTGCCAGCGGACAGGTGGTATCGGGTGAGCAGTACTTC. The chain has TRBV28 and TRBJ2-7; 7 bases fit TRBD1. The CDR3 has 13 residues. The V gene's germline CDR1 is MDHEN and CDR2 SYDVKM. Trimming at V came to 8 bases and at J to 7 bases, leaving 11 bases not matched to a gene.